This TCR beta chain was recovered during a study of blood T cell repertoires in COVID-19. Study summary: The cDNA or gDNA used as material had been derived from T cells, B-cell-depleted T cells, or PBMCs.

Participants were aged about 18 to 90 years, lived in 25 or so US areas, and enrolled virtually. Participants were placed into cohorts based on the clinical history they reported. Resolution of symptoms, clearance, or two negative PCRs was present in recovered Cohort 3 donors. V lost 6 bases, J lost 4 bases, and 15 bases lay in between. This CDR3 region has 14 residues. CDR1 and CDR2 from the germline V gene are MDHEN and SYDVKM. TCRdb's table, derived via immunoSEQ multiplex PCR, lists solely in-frame clones and lacks some. Of 200,000 to 250,000 clones in the sample, approximately 82% were seen once.

Material: PBMCs or T cells enriched from blood (not recorded which). V is TRBV28 and J is TRBJ2-5; D might be TRBD1 (5 bases). The sequence derives from a middle-aged man who had recovered from COVID-19. CDR3 amino acids: CASRSGMLPETQYF. Written as DNA, the CDR3 is TGTGCCAGCAGGTCAGGGATGCTTCCAGAGACCCAGTACTTC.